The 24 T cell receptor beta chains given below trace back to one sample, sequenced in a study of T cells in Graves' hyperthyroidism and ophthalmopathy. Amplification of TCR beta CDR3 regions used RNA as the template. HTBI primers drove first-round RT-PCR of the TCR CDR3. One entry per CDR3 protein, called by TCRdb with MiXCR from the multiplex PCR reads. There are about 520,000 distinct CDR3 sequences in the sample; around a quarter occur only once, and over 9% lies in the top ten. The specimen sequenced was blood. The receptors come from a woman aged 25 to 39 with Graves' ophthalmopathy.

This chain links TRBV6-1 with TRBJ2-7, with no clear D. V lost 7 bases to trimming and J lost 7 bases, with 11 bases between them. The CDR3 spans 11 residues. The germline V gene encodes CDR1 MNHNS and CDR2 SASEGT. CDR3 protein: CASNGAGEQYF. As DNA, the CDR3 is TGTGCCAGCAATGGTGCTGGGGAGCAGTACTTC.

Notes on this clonotype: Relative to the germline gene, one junction end is altered; a read error may explain this. J is TRBJ1-1 and V is TRBV5-4, with D hard to call. Per germline, CDR1 SGHNT and CDR2 YYREEE (reference sequence). The CDR3 is made up of 14 amino acids. This CDR3 reads CASSLDMADTDAFF. CDR3 coding DNA: TGTGCCAGCAGCTTGGACATGGCCGACACTGATGCTTTCTTT.

This clonotype has at least ten counts. This sequence joins TRBV30 and TRBJ1-1; D is perhaps TRBD1 (5 bases). This CDR3 has 14 residues. Trimming removed 5 bases from V and 1 base from J, with 14 bases in between. Per the germline V gene, CDR1 is GTSNPN and CDR2 is SVGIG (reference sequence). The CDR3 reads CAWRIPDKNTEAFF. CDR3 nucleotides: TGTGCCTGGCGGATTCCGGACAAGAACACTGAAGCTTTCTTT.

In this sample, this clonotype turned up many times. The V call is TRBV9, the J call TRBJ1-3, with a possible D match to TRBD1 (5 bases). V lost 4 bases and J 0 bases, leaving 11 bases between the germline ends. Germline CDR1 is SGDLS and CDR2 is YYNGEE. This CDR3 comprises 15 residues. The CDR3 loop reads CASSTGGISGNTIYF. CDR3 coding DNA: TGTGCCAGCAGCACCGGGGGGATCTCTGGAAACACCATATATTTT. Using reference TRBV9 and TRBJ1-3 for the parts outside the CDR3, the full variable domain is DSGVTQTPKHLITATGQRVTLRCSPRSGDLSVYWYQQSLDQGLQFLIQYYNGEERAKGNILERFSAQQFPDLHSELNLSSLELGDSALYFCASSTGGISGNTIYFGEGSWLTVV.

The table lists this clonotype with many counts. V and J are TRBV13 and TRBJ1-5; tentatively, D is TRBD1 (5 bases). Deletions cut 5 bases from V and 3 bases from J, with 14 bases between. The CDR3 has 15 amino acids. Germline V gene sequence: CDR1 PRHDT, CDR2 FYEKMQ (reference sequence). CDR3 nucleotides: TGTGCCAGCAGCAGGGGACGGCTGATCAATCAGCCCCAGCATTTT. Translated, it gives CASSRGRLINQPQHF.

Ten or more counts support this clonotype. V and J are TRBV25-1 and TRBJ1-2; TRBD1 aligns across 8 bases. Unmatched junction bases numbered 3, after V lost 2 bases and J lost 4 bases. The germline gives CDR1 MGHDK, CDR2 SYGVNS. This CDR3 has 14 residues. This CDR3 reads CASSEPGQVYGYTF. The CDR3 bases are TGTGCCAGCAGTGAACCGGGACAGGTCTATGGCTACACCTTC.

This clonotype was seen repeatedly, ten times or more. The chain recombines TRBV15 with TRBJ1-5; 7 bases map to TRBD1. J lost 6 bases, V lost 1 base, and 9 bases had no gene match. Germline CDR1 reads LNHNV; CDR2 reads YYDKDF (reference sequence). The CDR3 loop spans 16 amino acids. CDR3 coding DNA: TGTGCCACCAGCAGAGGTGGAAGACAGGGAGGTCAGCCCCAGCATTTT. It encodes CATSRGGRQGGQPQHF.

This clonotype was observed at least ten times. The J gene is TRBJ2-7, the V gene TRBV7-6; TRBD1 matches at 7 bases. The CDR3 runs 14 residues. The germline V gene encodes CDR1 SGHVS and CDR2 FNYEAQ. The V gene end was trimmed by 7 bases and the J gene end by 2 bases; junction bases not matched to a gene: 8. The CDR3 loop is CASIPDRETYEQYF. As DNA, the CDR3 is TGTGCCAGCATCCCCGACAGGGAAACCTACGAGCAGTACTTC. Full variable domain (rest looked up from reference TRBV7-6 and TRBJ2-7): GAGVSQSPRYKVTKRGQDVALRCDPISGHVSLYWYRQALGQGPEFLTYFNYEAQQDKSGLPNDRFSAERPEGSISTLTIQRTEQRDSAMYRCASIPDRETYEQYFGPGTRLTVT.

The chain recombines TRBV20-1 with TRBJ1-5; D is uncertain. V lost 0 bases, J lost 1 base, and 16 bases lay in between. Germline-derived CDR1 and CDR2 are DFQATT and SNEGSKA (reference sequence). The CDR3 totals 17 residues. The CDR3 DNA sequence: TGCAGTGCTAGAGATCCAACCCCCTGGAGGAGCAATCAGCCCCAGCATTTT. Translated, it gives CSARDPTPWRSNQPQHF.

This clonotype was counted at least ten times. J is TRBJ2-2 and V is TRBV6-1; TRBD1 might be the D (6 bases). The germline gives CDR1 MNHNS, CDR2 SASEGT. This CDR3 spans 13 amino acids. V lost 5 bases and J lost 4, with 8 bases in between. The CDR3 spells CASSTGLTGELFF. CDR3 sequence (DNA): TGTGCCAGCAGTACAGGGCTCACCGGGGAGCTGTTTTTT.

This clonotype was counted many times. The V gene is TRBV20-1, the J gene TRBJ2-5; tentative D call: TRBD1 (5 bases). Trimming took 0 bases from V and 5 from J, leaving 13 bases between them. The CDR3 length is 14 residues. From germline, CDR1 is DFQATT and CDR2 SNEGSKA (reference sequence). CDR3: CSARDQGQTETQYF. Written as DNA, the CDR3 is TGCAGTGCTAGAGATCAGGGTCAGACGGAGACCCAGTACTTC.

This clonotype showed up just once. V gene TRBV27 combines with J gene TRBJ1-2; weak D call: TRBD1 (5 bases). The germline V gene has CDR1 MNHEY and CDR2 SMNVEV (reference sequence). V lost 5 bases to trimming and J lost 3 bases, with 16 bases between them. The CDR3 has 15 residues. CDR3 bases: TGTGCCAGCAGTCCTACCTGGGACCTCCACTATGGCTACACCTTC. Its protein is CASSPTWDLHYGYTF.

This clonotype appeared many times. The chain is built from TRBV28 and TRBJ1-3, with no clear D. Per germline, CDR1 MDHEN and CDR2 SYDVKM. The CDR3 length is 16 residues. Trimming took 3 bases from V and 0 from J, leaving 12 bases between them. The CDR3, as DNA: TGTGCCAGCAGTTTCGCCCGTGTCACCTCTGGAAACACCATATATTTT. Translated: CASSFARVTSGNTIYF.

This clonotype was counted many times. This chain links TRBV10-3 with TRBJ2-5; tentative D call: TRBD2 (6 bases). Trimming took off 3 bases at V and 7 bases at J, with 18 bases between the two ends. CDR1 and CDR2 (germline): ENHRY, SYGVKD. The CDR3 totals 15 residues. The CDR3 sequence: CAISDQTGAGTTQYF. CDR3 in DNA: TGTGCCATCAGTGATCAAACGGGAGCAGGGACGACCCAGTACTTC.

This clonotype was detected ten times or more. The rearrangement joins TRBV7-3 to TRBJ2-5, with unresolved D. The CDR3 loop spans 14 amino acids. Germline-derived CDR1 and CDR2 are SGHTA and FQGTGA. Trimming shortened V by 2 bases and J by 5 bases, and 12 bases separated the two germline ends. Written as DNA, the CDR3 is TGTGCCAGCAGCTTATGGGCAGGCCACGAGACCCAGTACTTC. This codes for CASSLWAGHETQYF.

This clonotype was observed many times. V usage is TRBV27 and J usage is TRBJ2-5; possibly TRBD1 for D (5 bases). CDR3 length: 13 residues. V shed 5 bases and J shed 5 bases, with 12 bases lying between them. Per the germline V gene, CDR1 is MNHEY and CDR2 is SMNVEV (reference sequence). The CDR3 nucleotides are TGTGCCAGCAGTCCCCGAAAGGGGGAGACCCAGTACTTC. Its protein product is CASSPRKGETQYF.

This clonotype was recorded at least ten times. The chain combines TRBV12-3 or TRBV12-4 with TRBJ2-5; 10 bases line up with TRBD1. The J segment lost 5 bases and the V segment lost 5 bases, leaving 11 bases of the junction unmatched. This CDR3 is built from 16 residues. As DNA, the CDR3 is TGTGCCAGCAGTCCACCCCGGACAGGGGGGAGGGAGACCCAGTACTTC. As protein: CASSPPRTGGRETQYF.

This clonotype was detected only a few times. J is TRBJ1-2 and V is TRBV5-6; D is unclear. Trimming cost V 2 bases and J 5 bases, with 16 bases left between them. The CDR3 covers 15 residues. The V gene's germline CDR1 is SGHDT and CDR2 YYEEEE. DNA for the CDR3: TGTGCCAGCAGCTTTGGAGACATCGGCCAATATGGCTACACCTTC. It specifies CASSFGDIGQYGYTF.

This clonotype was detected only a few times. The V and J genes are TRBV20-1 and TRBJ1-5; TRBD1 matches at 9 bases. Germline trimming cut 3 bases from V and 1 base from J; bases unmatched to any gene: 7. Germline loops: CDR1 DFQATT, CDR2 SNEGSKA (reference sequence). This CDR3 region has 16 residues. The CDR3 sequence is CSASPGQGGSNQPQHF. The CDR3 DNA sequence: TGCAGTGCTAGCCCGGGACAGGGCGGGAGCAATCAGCCCCAGCATTTT.

At least ten counts were recorded for this clonotype. The rearrangement links TRBV20-1 to TRBJ2-5, with D perhaps given as TRBD1 or TRBD2 (5 bases each). Looked up from germline, CDR1 is DFQATT and CDR2 is SNEGSKA (reference sequence). V was clipped by 5 bases and J by 5 bases, with 15 bases between them. The CDR3 has 13 residues. CDR3 DNA: TGCAGTGCTCCCCCCGGGACGGAGGAGACCCAGTACTTC. Translated, it gives CSAPPGTEETQYF.

This clonotype was found many times. V and J are TRBV13 and TRBJ1-2; 9 bases are shared with TRBD1. The junction had 10 bases not matched to a gene; V was cut back by 5 bases and J by 6 bases. This CDR3 has 15 residues. Germline lookup yields CDR1 PRHDT and CDR2 FYEKMQ (reference sequence). The CDR3: CASSHRQGDANGYTF. The CDR3 DNA is TGTGCCAGCAGCCATAGACAGGGGGATGCAAATGGCTACACCTTC.

This clonotype has a handful of counts. The chain employs TRBV27 and TRBJ2-5; the match to TRBD2 covers 10 bases. Germline trimming cut 6 bases from V and 5 bases from J; bases unmatched to any gene: 9. Germline V gene data show CDR1 as MNHEY and CDR2 as SMNVEV (reference sequence). This CDR3 spans 15 amino acids. DNA of the CDR3: TGTGCCAGCAGCCGTGCTAGCGGGAGCAGGGAGACCCAGTACTTC. Encoded protein: CASSRASGSRETQYF.

The table lists this clonotype with many counts. The CDR3 reads CASSLGLAGIFETQYF. CDR3 sequence (DNA): TGTGCCAGTAGTCTTGGACTAGCGGGGATTTTTGAGACCCAGTACTTC. This sequence joins TRBV19 and TRBJ2-5, with TRBD2 identical over 12 bases. CDR3 size: 16 residues. CDR1 is LNHDA, CDR2 SQIVND, per germline (reference sequence). J gave up 5 bases and V 5 bases, and 9 bases lay outside the gene matches.

The chain joins TRBV6-5 to TRBJ1-1; tentative D call: TRBD1 (6 bases). V was pared by 2 bases and J by 11 bases, with 18 bases between. CDR3 size: 14 residues. Germline CDR1 reads MNHEY; CDR2 reads SVGAGI. CDR3 in amino acids: CASSYPNTGNGAFF. The CDR3 nucleotides are TGTGCCAGCAGTTACCCTAATACAGGGAACGGGGCTTTCTTT.